This TCR beta chain was identified in a study of blood T cell repertoires in COVID-19. Overall study: T cells, B-cell-depleted T cells, or PBMCs supplied cDNA or gDNA.

This clone has only one observation. TCRdb keeps only in-frame clones here, not all; method: immunoSEQ multiplex PCR. The sample has about 180,000 clones, 87% seen once; the top ten hold around 12%. CDR3 length: 15 residues. CDR1 and CDR2 from the germline V gene are SEHNR and FQNEAQ (reference sequence). V trimming: 0 bases; J trimming: 6 bases; junction bases outside the gene matches: 5. The sequenced material came from peripheral blood. The chain uses TRBV7-9 and TRBJ1-2, with 9 bases identical to TRBD1. The receptor comes from a woman in her sixties or seventies with COVID-19, enrolled during active disease. The CDR3 DNA reads as TGTGCCAGCAGCTTAGCTCCAACAGGGGGCCATGGCTACACCTTC. It encodes CASSLAPTGGHGYTF.